The present entry profiles one T cell receptor (beta chain) with its context. The source of the sample is a study of cytomegalovirus exposure and HLA in healthy donors. The PCR was carried out with 60 Vbeta primers and 13 Jbeta primers. The table came from immunoSEQ multiplex PCR; TCRdb's copy has only in-frame clones and leaves some out. The sample has around 200,000 clones; roughly 90% are singletons. V lost 5 bases, J lost 0 bases, and 6 bases stayed unmatched. The CDR3 loop spans 16 amino acids. Per the germline V gene, CDR1 is PRHDT and CDR2 is FYEKMQ (reference sequence). The clonotype was recovered from a young woman in good health and CMV-seronegative. V gene TRBV13 combines with J gene TRBJ1-3; TRBD1 matches at 8 bases. The sequenced sample was PBMCs. CDR3 region: CASSGPGGHSGNTIYF. The CDR3 DNA sequence: TGTGCCAGCAGCGGCCCAGGGGGCCACTCTGGAAACACCATATATTTT.